The 7 T cell receptor beta chains in this list originate from one sample, sequenced in a study of spatial heterogeneity in lung cancer. As for time point: blood at routine non-recurrence follow-up after resection. The authors sequenced whole RNA from tumor, nontumor lung or frozen PBMC without sorting. TCRdb analysed the 5' RACE reads with MiXCR anew, one entry per CDR3 protein. This repertoire shows fewer than 60,000 distinct CDR3 sequences, roughly 7.4% found once; its top ten account for approximately 40%. Sequences were derived from PBMCs, sampled at follow-up. All receptors come from a female donor with early-stage non-small cell lung cancer.

The chain joins TRBV5-5 to TRBJ1-1; 7 positions match TRBD1. CDR3 length equals 13 residues. Germline CDR1 is SGHKS and CDR2 is YYEKEE (reference sequence). The V gene end was trimmed by 0 bases and the J gene end by 11 bases; junction bases not matched to a gene: 7. CDR3: CASSLGQGGVAFF. The CDR3, as DNA: TGTGCCAGCAGCTTGGGACAGGGCGGGGTGGCTTTCTTT.

This clonotype has at least ten counts. The CDR3 spells CASSPRQEQFF. In DNA form, the CDR3 reads TGTGCCAGCAGCCCCAGACAGGAGCAGTTCTTC. The V gene is TRBV7-2, the J gene TRBJ2-1, with D possibly being TRBD1 (5 bases). The CDR3 is made up of 11 amino acids. Germline assignment: CDR1 SGHTA and CDR2 FQGNSA. V lost 5 bases, J lost 10 bases, and 9 bases lay in between. Filled out from reference TRBV7-2 and TRBJ2-1, the complete variable domain reads GAGVSQSPSNKVTEKGKDVELRCDPISGHTALYWYRQSLGQGLEFLIYFQGNSAPDKSGLPSDRFSAERTGGSVSTLTIQRTQQEDSAVYLCASSPRQEQFFGPGTRLTVL.

This clonotype rates as medium-sized. CDR3 protein: CAISGRLSTDTQYF. CDR3 coding DNA: TGTGCCATCAGTGGTCGTCTTAGCACAGATACGCAGTATTTT. This chain connects TRBV10-3 to TRBJ2-3; D gene unclear. CDR1 ENHRY and CDR2 SYGVKD come from the germline V gene. CDR3 length equals 14 residues. The V end was cut by 4 bases, the J end by 0 bases, with 8 bases between.

V gene TRBV5-1 combines with J gene TRBJ2-1, with D possibly TRBD2 on 5 matching bases. CDR1 and CDR2 (germline): SGHRS, YFSETQ. The CDR3 is 15 residues long. Trimming removed 0 bases from V and 4 bases from J, with 11 bases in between. CDR3 loop: CASSLGLSGYNEQFF. The CDR3 nucleotides are TGCGCCAGCAGCTTGGGTCTCTCGGGGTACAATGAGCAGTTCTTC.

The V and J genes are TRBV5-6 and TRBJ2-1; D could derive from TRBD1 or TRBD2 (5 bases each). The germline V gene encodes CDR1 SGHDT and CDR2 YYEEEE. The V end was cut by 4 bases, the J end by 7 bases, with 15 bases between. The length of the CDR3 is 14 residues. CDR3 in DNA: TGTGCCAGCAGCACCCCTAGCTGGGGGAATGAGCAGTTCTTC. Translation gives CASSTPSWGNEQFF.

This clonotype turned up a few times. V usage is TRBV20-1 and J usage is TRBJ2-2; no firm D call. The CDR3 sequence is 14 residues long. Germline values: CDR1 DFQATT, CDR2 SNEGSKA (reference sequence). V was clipped by 5 bases and J by 5 bases, with 15 bases between them. The CDR3 nucleotides are TGCAGTGCTTCGGTCCGGCGGAGTACCGGGGAGCTGTTTTTT. Translating it yields CSASVRRSTGELFF.

This clonotype was found many times. The V call is TRBV7-9, the J call TRBJ1-1; D is unresolved. Germline lookup yields CDR1 SEHNR and CDR2 FQNEAQ (reference sequence). The CDR3 extends over 15 amino acids. V lost 5 bases, J lost 4 bases, and 17 bases lay in between. The CDR3 sequence is CASSRSPGVGTEAFF. The CDR3 region has the DNA TGTGCCAGCAGCCGAAGTCCCGGGGTTGGCACTGAAGCTTTCTTT.